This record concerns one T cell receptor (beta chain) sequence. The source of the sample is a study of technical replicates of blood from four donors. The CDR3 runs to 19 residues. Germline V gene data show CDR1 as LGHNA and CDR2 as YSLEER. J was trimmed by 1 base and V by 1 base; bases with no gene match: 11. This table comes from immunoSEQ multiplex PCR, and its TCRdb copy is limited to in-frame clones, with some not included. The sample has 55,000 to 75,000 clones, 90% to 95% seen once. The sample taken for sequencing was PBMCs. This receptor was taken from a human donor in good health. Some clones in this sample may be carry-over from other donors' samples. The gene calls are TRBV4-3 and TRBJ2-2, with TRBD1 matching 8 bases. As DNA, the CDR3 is TGCGCCAGCAGCCAAGGGACGGAGTGGACAGGGAGGAACACCGGGGAGCTGTTTTTT. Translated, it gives CASSQGTEWTGRNTGELFF.